This TCR beta chain was captured in a study of T-cell memory formation after mild COVID-19. Background on the study: Largely, TCR clusters stayed within a single donor.

Findings of the study overall: CD4+ contracting clones were mainly CM and EM; CD8+ ones, EMRA.

In this sample, this clonotype turned up a few times. The target antigen is unknown. The CDR3 contains 14 residues. V lost 6 bases and J lost 7; bases outside the gene matches: 10. CDR1 and CDR2 (germline): DFQATT, SNEGSKA (reference sequence). TCRdb independently ran MiXCR on the 5' RACE reads; one entry per CDR3 protein. The data show about 100,000 distinct CDR3 sequences, with roughly a sixth seen just once and approximately 5.5% held by the top ten. This chain joins TRBV20-1 and TRBJ2-1, with 9 bases identical to TRBD2. The TCR sequence derives from a man aged 18 to 30 who had mild COVID-19 (a few samples of this study predate the infection). Cell type and time point are not known. Sequencing was performed on PBMCs or a T cell subset sorted from them (not recorded which). CDR3 region: CSARRLAAVNEQFF. For the CDR3, the DNA is TGCAGTGCCAGGCGACTAGCGGCAGTGAATGAGCAGTTCTTC.